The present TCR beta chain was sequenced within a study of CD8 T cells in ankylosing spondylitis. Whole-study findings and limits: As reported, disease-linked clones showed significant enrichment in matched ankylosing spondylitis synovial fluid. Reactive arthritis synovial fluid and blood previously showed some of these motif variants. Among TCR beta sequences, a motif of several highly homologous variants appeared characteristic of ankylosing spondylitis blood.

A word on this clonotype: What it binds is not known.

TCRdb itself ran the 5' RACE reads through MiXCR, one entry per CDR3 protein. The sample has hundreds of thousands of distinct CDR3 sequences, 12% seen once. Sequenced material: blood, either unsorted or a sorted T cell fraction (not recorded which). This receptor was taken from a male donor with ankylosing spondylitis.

CDR3 sequence reads: CASSLEAGNTGELFF. DNA for the CDR3: TGTGCCAGCAGCTTAGAGGCAGGGAACACCGGGGAGCTGTTTTTT. This chain links TRBV7-2 with TRBJ2-2, with D unclear. Germline V CDR1 and CDR2: SGHTA, FQGNSA. This CDR3 is 15 amino acids long. V lost 1 base to trimming and J lost 1 base, with 7 bases between them.